This T cell receptor beta chain was recorded in a study of blood T cell repertoires in COVID-19 (dated by TCRdb to about 2020). Background on the whole study: The collaborator samples originated in the United States, Italy and Spain and spanned the acute and convalescent phases of COVID-19. The prospective study material was composed of cDNA or gDNA derived from T cells, B-cell-depleted T cells, or PBMCs. The repertoires were released in a freely available public database meant as a resource for research on the immune response to SARS-CoV-2. Deeply sampled blood TCRbeta repertoires from subjects exposed to, actively infected with, or recovered from COVID-19 were included in the dataset. A de-identified subject ID, COVID-19 status, age in years and sex were almost always included in the sample metadata. Where HLA class I and class II types were available, the types were taken from metadata supplied by the sample provider, not from assay-based typing. The samples were drawn from two sources: the first 160 participants of the ongoing ImmuneRACE study, and 1,254 subjects contributed by 6 global collaborators. Overall study outcomes, separate from this receptor: The quantity of clinical and demographic metadata differed by source and by participant and was supplied without curation.

One collaborating source in Seattle enrolled patients while the patients were actively infected and followed the patients over time throughout the course of disease. Collaborating institutions collected whole blood in K2EDTA tubes following their own protocols. For TCRbeta analysis, collaborators shipped samples in one of three forms: frozen whole blood, isolated PBMCs, or DNA extracted from either of those sample types. A remark on this clone: Its binding antigen is unknown. Base qualities are not recorded, but no much larger clone differs from it by a single base.

The immunoSEQ Assay, a bias-controlled multiplex PCR, was used to amplify TCRbeta CDR3 regions from genomic DNA. The authors' analysis ran thus. Nucleated cell counts per sample were estimated from amplification of reference gene primers within the assay. Sequence reads were collapsed and filtered to measure the absolute abundance of every unique TCRbeta CDR3 rearrangement. Productive Simpson clonality was computed per sample as the square root of Simpson's diversity index over productive rearrangements. The clones in this table, taken by TCRdb from immuneACCESS, are in-frame only. Not every clone is retained; where verified, under half of the shortfall comes from an unresolved V gene, and the cause of the rest is unknown. V, J and clone size reflect that table, while D and trimming were determined from the DNA. Across this sample there are about 430,000 clones, with 80% to 90% seen only once. The ten largest account for roughly 0.76% of the sample.

CDR1 LGHNT and CDR2 FRNRAP are derived from the germline V gene. The CDR3 starts with the cysteine, ends with the phenylalanine, and has 13 residues. Of the read, only the CDR3 DNA is kept; its 39 bases are in frame from base 1. Relative to germline, V is 8 bases shorter and J is 3 bases shorter, with 11 bases between their ends. This clonotype originated in a man aged 18 to 35 with COVID-19, enrolled during active disease. Sequencing used peripheral blood. The chain is assembled from TRBV12-5 and TRBJ2-1, with no confident D gene call. The CDR3 corresponds to CASRNTIYNEQFF. The nucleotide sequence is TGTGCTAGTCGAAACACTATCTACAATGAGCAGTTCTTC.